Listed below are T cell receptor beta chains from one sample, sequenced in a study of T cells after yellow fever vaccination. One entry per CDR3 protein results from TCRdb running MiXCR on the 5' RACE reads. The sample carries 200,000 to 300,000 distinct CDR3 sequences, 10% to 15% recorded once. Specimen: CD4+ T cells sorted from PBMCs, collected 45 days after the yellow fever booster vaccination. Receptors were obtained from a man between 25 and 39 years old who received the YFV17D yellow fever vaccine. The CDR3 runs from the conserved cysteine through the conserved F or W. Fields, in order: V gene, J gene, clone size, D gene, CDR3 protein, CDR3 DNA. The D gene is left open where the match is weak. A clone size is listed for some rows: how often the clone was seen (once, few, many), or a class if it is expanded.

V: TRBV29-1
J: TRBJ2-5
size: few
D: NA
CDR3: CSVESRGGETQYF
DNA: TGCAGCGTTGAAAGCCGGGGCGGGGAGACCCAGTACTTC

V: TRBV7-9
J: TRBJ2-1
size: NA
D: NA
CDR3: CASSLESDHEQFF
DNA: TGTGCCAGCAGCTTAGAATCAGACCATGAGCAGTTCTTC

V: TRBV2
J: TRBJ2-1
size: NA
D: NA
CDR3: CASNIQGRLDEQFF
DNA: TGTGCCAGTAATATACAGGGCAGGTTAGATGAGCAGTTCTTC

V: TRBV20-1
J: TRBJ2-5
size: NA
D: NA
CDR3: CSGVGLGQETQYF
DNA: TGCAGTGGGGTGGGGTTGGGGCAAGAGACCCAGTACTTC

V: TRBV6-5
J: TRBJ1-1
size: few
D: NA
CDR3: CASSYSPGRPEAFF
DNA: TGTGCCAGCAGTTACTCCCCGGGAAGGCCTGAAGCTTTCTTT

V: TRBV1
J: TRBJ2-7
size: NA
D: NA
CDR3: CTSSPEGGLTYEQYF
DNA: TGCACCAGCAGCCCGGAGGGAGGTCTGACCTACGAGCAGTACTTC

V: TRBV20-1
J: TRBJ2-7
size: NA
D: TRBD1
CDR3: CSSGTGPYEQYF
DNA: TGCAGTTCGGGGACAGGGCCTTACGAGCAGTACTTC

V: TRBV6-5
J: TRBJ2-7
size: few
D: NA
CDR3: CASSLTPALSLSYEQYF
DNA: TGTGCCAGCAGTTTGACTCCAGCCCTCTCCCTGTCCTACGAGCAGTACTTC

V: TRBV20-1
J: TRBJ1-1
size: NA
D: NA
CDR3: CSASLTGLPTEAFF
DNA: TGCAGTGCTAGCCTTACCGGACTCCCCACTGAAGCTTTCTTT

V: TRBV20-1
J: TRBJ2-3
size: few
D: NA
CDR3: CSARGIGTQYF
DNA: TGCAGTGCTAGAGGAATCGGTACGCAGTATTTT

V: TRBV5-1
J: TRBJ2-5
size: few
D: NA
CDR3: CASSVRQGGEETQYF
DNA: TGCGCCAGCAGCGTTAGACAGGGAGGGGAGGAGACCCAGTACTTC

V: TRBV5-1
J: TRBJ2-2
size: NA
D: TRBD1
CDR3: CASGGQDLTGELFF
DNA: TGCGCCAGCGGAGGACAGGACCTCACCGGGGAGCTGTTTTTT

V: TRBV7-2
J: TRBJ2-5
size: NA
D: NA
CDR3: CASSLGARGAETQYF
DNA: TGTGCCAGCAGCTTAGGGGCCCGGGGAGCGGAGACCCAGTACTTC

V: TRBV3-1
J: TRBJ2-1
size: NA
D: TRBD1
CDR3: CASSQRQGASNEQFF
DNA: TGTGCCAGCAGCCAAAGGCAGGGGGCTTCCAATGAGCAGTTCTTC

V: TRBV6-5
J: TRBJ2-7
size: few
D: NA
CDR3: CASSYATTAEGSYEQYF
DNA: TGTGCCAGCAGTTACGCCACCACAGCGGAGGGGTCTTACGAGCAGTACTTC

V: TRBV6-2/TRBV6-3
J: TRBJ1-5
size: many
D: NA
CDR3: CASRWTENQPQHF
DNA: TGTGCCAGCAGGTGGACAGAAAATCAGCCCCAGCATTTT

V: TRBV7-2
J: TRBJ2-7
size: NA
D: NA
CDR3: CASTSVAYEQYF
DNA: TGTGCCAGCACTTCAGTGGCCTACGAGCAGTACTTC

V: TRBV5-6
J: TRBJ2-3
size: NA
D: NA
CDR3: CASSWDRGPDTQYF
DNA: TGTGCCAGCAGCTGGGACCGGGGGCCAGATACGCAGTATTTT

V: TRBV12-3/TRBV12-4
J: TRBJ2-2
size: NA
D: TRBD1
CDR3: CASRIGTANTGELFF
DNA: TGTGCCAGCAGGATCGGGACAGCGAACACCGGGGAGCTGTTTTTT

V: TRBV29-1
J: TRBJ2-6
size: NA
D: TRBD1
CDR3: CSAGTGAGANVLTF
DNA: TGCAGCGCCGGGACAGGGGCTGGGGCCAACGTCCTGACTTTC

V: TRBV20-1
J: TRBJ2-1
size: NA
D: NA
CDR3: CSARDPIRGQRLDEQFF
DNA: TGCAGTGCTAGAGACCCCATCCGCGGACAGCGTCTCGATGAGCAGTTCTTC

V: TRBV12-3/TRBV12-4
J: TRBJ2-2
size: NA
D: NA
CDR3: CASSLNFYGGELFF
DNA: TGTGCCAGCAGTCTGAACTTCTACGGCGGGGAGCTGTTTTTT

V: TRBV5-4
J: TRBJ2-1
size: NA
D: TRBD2
CDR3: CASSLALSGSINEQFF
DNA: TGTGCCAGCAGCTTGGCCCTTAGCGGGAGTATCAATGAGCAGTTCTTC

V: TRBV7-2
J: TRBJ2-5
size: few
D: TRBD1
CDR3: CASSLDRSQETQYF
DNA: TGTGCCAGCAGCTTGGACAGGAGTCAAGAGACCCAGTACTTC

V: TRBV6-1
J: TRBJ2-2
size: many
D: NA
CDR3: CASSRTRLDTGELFF
DNA: TGTGCCAGCAGCCGAACGAGGCTGGACACCGGGGAGCTGTTTTTT

V: TRBV20-1
J: TRBJ2-3
size: NA
D: NA
CDR3: CSARVPASTDTQYF
DNA: TGCAGTGCTAGAGTTCCCGCTAGCACAGATACGCAGTATTTT

V: TRBV4-3
J: TRBJ2-7
size: NA
D: NA
CDR3: CASSLYRDSYEQYF
DNA: TGCGCCAGCAGCCTTTACCGGGATAGCTACGAGCAGTACTTC

V: TRBV20-1
J: TRBJ2-1
size: few
D: TRBD2
CDR3: CSARAPGGSSYNEQFF
DNA: TGCAGTGCTAGAGCCCCAGGCGGGAGCTCCTACAATGAGCAGTTCTTC

V: TRBV6-1
J: TRBJ2-1
size: few
D: NA
CDR3: CASSSDRYNEQFF
DNA: TGTGCCAGCAGTAGTGACAGGTACAATGAGCAGTTCTTC

V: TRBV5-1
J: TRBJ2-7
size: few
D: TRBD2
CDR3: CASSSRLLAGELGQYF
DNA: TGCGCCAGCAGCTCACGATTACTAGCGGGAGAACTAGGGCAGTACTTC

V: TRBV20-1
J: TRBJ2-3
size: NA
D: NA
CDR3: CSAVGRGKGTDTQYF
DNA: TGCAGTGCTGTGGGGAGGGGGAAAGGGACAGATACGCAGTATTTT

V: TRBV5-8
J: TRBJ2-3
size: NA
D: NA
CDR3: CASSPAGQSTDTQYF
DNA: TGTGCCAGCAGCCCGGCGGGACAGTCCACAGATACGCAGTATTTT

V: TRBV27
J: TRBJ2-7
size: NA
D: TRBD2
CDR3: CASKRLAGGNYEQYF
DNA: TGTGCCAGCAAGAGACTAGCGGGGGGGAATTACGAGCAGTACTTC

V: TRBV20-1
J: TRBJ2-3
size: NA
D: NA
CDR3: CSARDKSLSPFTQYF
DNA: TGCAGTGCTAGAGATAAGAGTCTTTCCCCCTTTACGCAGTATTTT

V: TRBV20-1
J: TRBJ2-1
size: many
D: NA
CDR3: CSARESHYNEQFF
DNA: TGCAGTGCTAGAGAATCTCACTACAATGAGCAGTTCTTC

V: TRBV5-1
J: TRBJ2-5
size: NA
D: TRBD2
CDR3: CASTRGSSGFQETQYF
DNA: TGCGCCAGCACCCGGGGGAGTAGCGGGTTCCAAGAGACCCAGTACTTC

V: TRBV9
J: TRBJ2-2
size: few
D: NA
CDR3: CASSVDGGGLGTGELFF
DNA: TGTGCCAGCAGCGTAGACGGAGGGGGTCTAGGCACCGGGGAGCTGTTTTTT

V: TRBV7-6
J: TRBJ2-3
size: few
D: NA
CDR3: CASSLKGGLASDTQYF
DNA: TGTGCCAGCAGCTTAAAAGGGGGACTCGCCTCTGATACGCAGTATTTT

V: TRBV6-5
J: TRBJ2-4
size: many
D: NA
CDR3: CASSQRNIQYF
DNA: TGTGCCAGCAGTCAAAGAAACATTCAGTACTTC

V: TRBV7-2
J: TRBJ2-2
size: few
D: NA
CDR3: CASRGGPNTGELFF
DNA: TGTGCCAGCAGGGGGGGCCCAAACACCGGGGAGCTGTTTTTT

V: TRBV7-2
J: TRBJ2-3
size: few
D: NA
CDR3: CASSLMLGYTDTQYF
DNA: TGTGCCAGCAGCTTAATGCTAGGATACACAGATACGCAGTATTTT

V: TRBV5-1
J: TRBJ2-3
size: NA
D: TRBD2
CDR3: CASSHGLATDTQYF
DNA: TGCGCCAGCAGCCATGGACTAGCAACAGATACGCAGTATTTT

V: TRBV7-8
J: TRBJ2-4
size: few
D: TRBD1
CDR3: CASSFTGGEPGSQYF
DNA: TGTGCCAGCAGCTTCACAGGGGGCGAACCGGGCTCTCAGTACTTC

V: TRBV29-1
J: TRBJ2-3
size: few
D: NA
CDR3: CSATPGDTQYF
DNA: TGCAGCGCCACCCCCGGGGATACGCAGTATTTT

V: TRBV28
J: TRBJ2-4
size: NA
D: NA
CDR3: CASSLTGLTKNIQYF
DNA: TGTGCCAGCAGTTTGACGGGCCTCACCAAAAACATTCAGTACTTC

V: TRBV7-2
J: TRBJ2-3
size: few
D: NA
CDR3: CASSPGTEDTQYF
DNA: TGTGCCAGCAGTCCCGGGACCGAAGATACGCAGTATTTT

V: TRBV18
J: TRBJ2-3
size: few
D: NA
CDR3: CASSPVGEITDTQYF
DNA: TGTGCCAGCTCACCAGTCGGGGAAATCACAGATACGCAGTATTTT